This T cell receptor beta chain stems from a study of blood T cells in healthy people across ages. The germline V gene has CDR1 SQVTM and CDR2 ANQGSEA. The trim removed 3 bases at V and 5 bases at J, leaving 12 bases unmatched. The CDR3 totals 16 residues. This clonotype appeared once. Next came a second PCR, run for about 7 to 11 cycles, which used a sample-barcoded 5' primer along with a J-beta primer mix. Each CDR3 protein is one row after TCRdb ran MiXCR on the 5' RACE reads. The data contain 720,000 or so distinct CDR3 sequences, around 43% of them singletons. What was sequenced was blood. The chain links TRBV29-1 to TRBJ2-3; TRBD2 agrees at 9 bases. This clonotype originated in a man at least 80 years old in good health. The CDR3 region has the DNA TGCAGCGTTGACGGGACGGCGGGAGGGGTGGAAGATACGCAGTATTTT. This encodes CSVDGTAGGVEDTQYF.